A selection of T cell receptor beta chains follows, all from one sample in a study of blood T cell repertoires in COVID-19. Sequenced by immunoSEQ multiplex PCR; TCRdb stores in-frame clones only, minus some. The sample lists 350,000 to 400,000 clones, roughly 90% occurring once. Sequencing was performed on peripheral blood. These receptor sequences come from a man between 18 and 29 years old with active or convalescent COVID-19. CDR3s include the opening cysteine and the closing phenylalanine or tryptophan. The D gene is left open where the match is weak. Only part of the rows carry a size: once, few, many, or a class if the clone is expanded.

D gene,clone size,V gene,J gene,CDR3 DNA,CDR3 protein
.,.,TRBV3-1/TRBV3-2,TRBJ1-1,TGTGCCAGCACTTCGCGGACTGGGAACACTGAAGCTTTCTTT,CASTSRTGNTEAFF
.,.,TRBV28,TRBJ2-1,TGTGCCAGCAGTAAGGAGACTCGTGCGAGCTCCTACAATGAGCAGTTCTTC,CASSKETRASSYNEQFF
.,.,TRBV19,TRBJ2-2,TGTGCCAGTAGTAATACAGGGTTTCGGGGAAGCACCGGGGAGCTGTTTTTT,CASSNTGFRGSTGELFF
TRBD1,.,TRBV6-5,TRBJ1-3,TGTGCCAGCAGAAGGTCAGGGGGTTTGGACACCATATATTTT,CASRRSGGLDTIYF
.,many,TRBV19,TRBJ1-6,TGTGCCAGTAGTCCATTTGCGGGAGATTCACCCCTCCACTTT,CASSPFAGDSPLHF
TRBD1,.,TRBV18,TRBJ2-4,TGTGCCAGCTCACCAACCGGGACAGGGGGCAAAAACATTCAGTACTTC,CASSPTGTGGKNIQYF
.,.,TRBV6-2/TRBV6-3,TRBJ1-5,TGTGCCAGCAGTTACCTCCTGAGACAGGCTAAGAGCAATCAGCCCCAGCATTTT,CASSYLLRQAKSNQPQHF
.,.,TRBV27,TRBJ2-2,TGTGCCAGCAGTCCTAGCTACGGGGAGCTGTTTTTT,CASSPSYGELFF
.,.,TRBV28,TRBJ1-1,TGTGCCAGCAAAAGAATTACAGGGTACACTGAAGCTTTCTTT,CASKRITGYTEAFF
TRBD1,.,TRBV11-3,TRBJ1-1,TGTGCCAGCAGCGCGACAGGGCGGGCCGCTGAAGCTTTCTTT,CASSATGRAAEAFF
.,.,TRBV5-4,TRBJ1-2,TGTGCCAGCAGCTTGGGTCCAGTAACTAACTATGGCTACACCTTC,CASSLGPVTNYGYTF
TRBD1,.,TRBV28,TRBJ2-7,TGTGCCAGCAGGTTCCGTCCCGGGACAGGGTTCGAGCAGTACTTC,CASRFRPGTGFEQYF
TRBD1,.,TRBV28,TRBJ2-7,TGTGCCAGCAGCTCTAAATCAGGGGGCTCCTACGAGCAGTACTTC,CASSSKSGGSYEQYF
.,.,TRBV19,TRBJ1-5,TGTGCCAGTAGTCCCGTTAATAGCAATCAGCCCCAGCATTTT,CASSPVNSNQPQHF
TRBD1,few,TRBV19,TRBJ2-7,TGTGCCAGTAGTTCCCGGACAGGGAGTTTGTCTGAGCAGTACTTC,CASSSRTGSLSEQYF
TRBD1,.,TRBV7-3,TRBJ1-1,TGTGCCAGCAGCTTAGACAGGGTTCCCTACACTGAAGCTTTCTTT,CASSLDRVPYTEAFF
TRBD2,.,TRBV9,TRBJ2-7,TGTGCCAGCAGCGTAGGGCGGGGGTATTGGGAGCAGTACTTC,CASSVGRGYWEQYF
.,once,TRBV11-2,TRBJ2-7,TGTGCCAGCAGCTTAGATCAGGGGGGCGTCTACGAGCAGTACTTC,CASSLDQGGVYEQYF
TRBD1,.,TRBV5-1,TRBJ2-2,TGCGCCAGCAGCTGGACAGGGGGCACCGGGGAGCTGTTTTTT,CASSWTGGTGELFF
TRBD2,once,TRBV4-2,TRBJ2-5,TGTGCCAGCAGCCAAGGGACTAGCGGGGGACAAAAAGAGACCCAGTACTTC,CASSQGTSGGQKETQYF
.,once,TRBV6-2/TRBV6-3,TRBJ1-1,TGTGCCAGCAGTTACCCAACTGGGAGGAGATTGAACACTGAAGCTTTCTTT,CASSYPTGRRLNTEAFF
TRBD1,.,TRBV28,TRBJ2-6,TGTGCCAGCAGTTTCGGGACAGTCTCTGGGGCCAACGTCCTGACTTTC,CASSFGTVSGANVLTF
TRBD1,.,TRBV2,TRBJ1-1,TGTGCCAGCAGGGGAAATCTCGGGACAGGGGGCACTGAAGCTTTCTTT,CASRGNLGTGGTEAFF
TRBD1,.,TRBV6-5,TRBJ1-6,TGTGCCAGCAGTTACCCCCGGGACAGGGGTTCACCCCTCCACTTT,CASSYPRDRGSPLHF
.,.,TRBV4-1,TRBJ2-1,TGCGCCAGCAGCCAGGAACACAGGGATGGCTCCTACAATGAGCAGTTCTTC,CASSQEHRDGSYNEQFF
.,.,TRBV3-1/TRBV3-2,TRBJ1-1,TGTGCCAGCAGTCGGGGACGGGGGTGGAACACTGAAGCTTTCTTT,CASSRGRGWNTEAFF